A single sample gave rise to the 25 T cell receptor beta chains below, sequenced in a study of OX40 agonist ivuxolimab in advanced cancers. Sequencing was performed with immunoSEQ multiplex PCR; in TCRdb, only in-frame clones are kept and a portion is missing. The sample carries 20,000 to 25,000 clones, around 79% recorded once. The specimen comprised CD4+ or CD8+ T cells sorted from blood, sampled in a trial of the OX40 agonist ivuxolimab. The receptors were gathered from an adult with an advanced solid tumor such as melanoma, head and neck, liver or kidney cancer.

This rearrangement joins TRBV18 to TRBJ2-7; 9 nucleotides agree with TRBD1. Germline CDR1 KGHSH, CDR2 LQKENI. The CDR3 consists of 15 residues. Trimming removed 6 bases from V and 2 bases from J; junction bases left unmatched: 8. DNA for the CDR3: TGTGCCAGCTCCCTCGGGACAGGGATTCCCTACGAGCAGTACTTC. This translates into CASSLGTGIPYEQYF.

V and J are TRBV7-9 and TRBJ1-1; maybe TRBD1 (6 bases). This CDR3 has 15 residues. The V and J ends lost 5 bases and 3 bases respectively, with 16 bases between them. CDR1 and CDR2 from the germline V gene are SEHNR and FQNEAQ (reference sequence). Written as DNA, the CDR3 is TGTGCCAGCAGCCTTCCCTACAGGGACCACACTGAAGCTTTCTTT. It translates to CASSLPYRDHTEAFF.

This clone was seen a handful of times. The chain has TRBV27 and TRBJ1-4; 7 nucleotides align to TRBD1. V lost 6 bases to trimming and J lost 9 bases; unmatched junction nucleotides: 13. The CDR3 has 15 amino acids. CDR1 is MNHEY, CDR2 SMNVEV, per germline (reference sequence). CDR3 sequence reads: CASSELPGQRKKLFF. In nucleotides, the CDR3 is TGTGCCAGCAGCGAACTGCCGGGACAGAGGAAAAAACTGTTTTTT.

The chain joins TRBV4-2 to TRBJ2-2; TRBD2 agrees at 9 bases. The junction had 8 bases not matched to a gene; V was cut back by 4 bases and J by 5 bases. The CDR3 covers 16 residues. Germline CDR1 LGHNA, CDR2 YNFKEQ. Written as DNA, the CDR3 is TGTGCCAGCAGCCGGGAGCGGGGGGCCCAAACCGGGGAGCTGTTTTTT. Translated: CASSRERGAQTGELFF.

The V and J genes are TRBV6-6 and TRBJ2-7; D tentatively fits TRBD1 or TRBD2 (5 bases each). This CDR3 has 15 amino acids. The V and J ends lost 0 bases and 1 base respectively, with 10 bases between them. Germline-derived CDR1 and CDR2 are MNHNY and SVGAGI (reference sequence). CDR3 region: CASSYSGTVSYEQYF. The CDR3 DNA sequence: TGTGCCAGCAGTTACTCCGGGACGGTGTCCTACGAGCAGTACTTC.

By share of the sample, this clone is medium-sized. This chain connects TRBV10-3 to TRBJ1-2; the D is unclear. The CDR3 is 16 residues long. CDR1 and CDR2 from the germline V gene are ENHRY and SYGVKD. V lost 2 bases and J 8 bases, leaving 21 bases between the germline ends. DNA of the CDR3: TGTGCCATCAGTGAGCCACTAGCGGGAGGGCCGGAAGGCTACACCTTC. It encodes CAISEPLAGGPEGYTF.

The J gene is TRBJ2-1, the V gene TRBV12-5; the match to TRBD2 covers 7 bases. This CDR3 contains 15 residues. CDR1 is LGHNT and CDR2 is FRNRAP in the germline V gene. The V gene end was trimmed by 6 bases and the J gene end by 3 bases; junction bases not matched to a gene: 8. In DNA, the CDR3 is TGTGCTAGTGGGGCCCCGGGGGGTCTCTACAATGAGCAGTTCTTC. Translation gives CASGAPGGLYNEQFF.

The chain is built from TRBV10-2 and TRBJ1-1, with a possible D match to TRBD1 (6 bases). In germline, CDR1 is WSHSY, CDR2 SAAADI. The CDR3 totals 16 residues. Between the trimmed V and J ends, which lost 3 bases and 3 bases, there was a span of 17 bases. DNA of the CDR3: TGCGCCAGCAGTGATAGGTTGGGGGCTTGGGACACTGAAGCTTTCTTT. This encodes CASSDRLGAWDTEAFF.

This clone was found a few times. The chain links TRBV7-2 to TRBJ2-3; D gene ambiguous. CDR3 length: 15 amino acids. Germline V CDR1 and CDR2: SGHTA, FQGNSA. Trimming removed 0 bases from V and 2 bases from J, with 9 bases in between. CDR3 region: CASSLANTLTDTQYF. The CDR3 DNA is TGTGCCAGCAGCTTAGCGAATACACTCACAGATACGCAGTATTTT.

This chain links TRBV6-6 with TRBJ1-2; 7 bases align to TRBD1. The CDR3 covers 12 residues. Per the germline V gene, CDR1 is MNHNY and CDR2 is SVGAGI (reference sequence). Losses at the gene ends were 4 bases for V and 6 bases for J; bases not matched to a gene: 2. The CDR3 region is CASSLTGNGYTF. Here the CDR3 DNA reads TGTGCCAGCAGTTTGACAGGGAATGGCTACACCTTC.

V is TRBV11-2 and J is TRBJ1-1, with a tentative D call TRBD1 (5 bases). CDR1 is SGHAT, CDR2 FQNNGV, per germline. The V end was cut by 0 bases, the J end by 10 bases, with 18 bases between. This CDR3 comprises 15 residues. CDR3 coding DNA: TGTGCCAGCAGCTTAGATGGGGCAGGTCGGTACGTAGCTTTCTTT. Protein sequence: CASSLDGAGRYVAFF.

Written as DNA, the CDR3 is TGTGCCAGCAGCTTAGGGACTTTGTCCGGGGAGCTGTTTTTT. It specifies CASSLGTLSGELFF. The V call is TRBV7-8, the J call TRBJ2-2; D might be TRBD2 (5 bases). Germline lookup yields CDR1 SGHVS and CDR2 FQNEAQ. The CDR3 sequence is 14 residues long. Trimming cost V 1 base and J 6 bases, with 9 bases left between them.

V usage is TRBV5-4 and J usage is TRBJ2-4; D is unclear. CDR3 length: 14 amino acids. The V end was cut by 2 bases, the J end by 1 base, with 7 bases between. Germline CDR1 and CDR2: SGHNT and YYREEE (reference sequence). CDR3 bases: TGTGCCAGCAGCTTACCGGCTGCCAAAAACATTCAGTACTTC. Protein sequence: CASSLPAAKNIQYF.

The V gene is TRBV19, the J gene TRBJ2-1; D gene ambiguous. V dropped 3 bases and J dropped 9 bases, with 9 bases sitting between them. The CDR3 spans 12 residues. The V gene's germline CDR1 is LNHDA and CDR2 SQIVND (reference sequence). CDR3 in amino acids: CASSISNSEQFF. In DNA form, the CDR3 reads TGTGCCAGTAGTATCTCCAACAGTGAGCAGTTCTTC.

The chain recombines TRBV27 with TRBJ2-1; D remains ambiguous. Germline CDR1 reads MNHEY; CDR2 reads SMNVEV (reference sequence). The V gene lost 6 bases and the J gene lost 5 bases, with 11 bases spanning the gap. The CDR3 has 13 residues. The CDR3 DNA reads TGTGCCAGCAGCCCCCGGGTCCACAATGAGCAGTTCTTC. It codes for CASSPRVHNEQFF.

The V call is TRBV5-4, the J call TRBJ1-1, with TRBD1 matching over 9 bases. The germline V gene encodes CDR1 SGHNT and CDR2 YYREEE (reference sequence). Losses at the gene ends were 2 bases for V and 7 bases for J; bases not matched to a gene: 3. This CDR3 spans 13 amino acids. The CDR3 DNA sequence: TGTGCCAGCAGCTTACAGGGGGCCATTGAAGCTTTCTTT. Protein product: CASSLQGAIEAFF.

The CDR3 DNA follows: TGTGCCAGCTCGGGACAGCGCGTTGGAAACACCATATATTTT. This sequence encodes CASSGQRVGNTIYF. The chain combines TRBV18 with TRBJ1-3; TRBD1 agrees at 7 bases. The CDR3 extends over 14 amino acids. Germline V gene lookup returns CDR1 KGHSH and CDR2 LQKENI. V shed 6 bases and J 3 bases; nucleotides not matched to a gene: 5.

The V and J genes are TRBV7-2 and TRBJ2-3; D may be TRBD2 (6 bases). The germline V gene encodes CDR1 SGHTA and CDR2 FQGNSA. Trimming removed 7 bases at V and 0 bases at J, with 14 bases between. The CDR3 runs to 15 residues. The CDR3 DNA reads as TGTGCCAGCAATGGACGGGGGAGTAGCACAGATACGCAGTATTTT. It encodes CASNGRGSSTDTQYF.

This sequence joins TRBV6-1 and TRBJ1-1; D gene ambiguous. The CDR3 extends over 15 amino acids. Germline V gene sequence: CDR1 MNHNS, CDR2 SASEGT. Trimming stripped 2 bases from V and 4 bases from J, with 14 bases between. The CDR3 DNA follows: TGTGCCAGCAGTGAAACGGTTGAATCGGCCACTGAAGCTTTCTTT. Amino acid sequence: CASSETVESATEAFF.

Regarding this clone: A junction boundary mismatches the germline segment, possibly from a read error. The chain couples TRBV4-2 to TRBJ1-5, with D hard to call. The CDR3 is 12 residues long. Germline V lookup: CDR1 LGHNA, CDR2 YNFKEQ. CDR3: CASSEEGQPQHF. The CDR3 DNA follows: TGTGCCAGCAGCGAAGAAGGTCAGCCCCAGCATTTT.

The J gene is TRBJ2-2, the V gene TRBV28; 7 positions match TRBD1. V was clipped by 0 bases and J by 0 bases; unmatched bases: 4. Germline V gene lookup returns CDR1 MDHEN and CDR2 SYDVKM. The CDR3 sequence is 17 residues long. CDR3 coding DNA: TGTGCCAGCAGTTTATGGGGGCAGGGGGCGAACACCGGGGAGCTGTTTTTT. Its protein is CASSLWGQGANTGELFF.

The chain carries TRBV10-3 and TRBJ2-3; 8 bases align to TRBD1. This CDR3 is built from 11 residues. Germline V gene lookup returns CDR1 ENHRY and CDR2 SYGVKD. V shed 2 bases and J 12 bases; nucleotides not matched to a gene: 1. The DNA of the CDR3 is TGTGCCATCAGTGAGGGACAGGGACAGTATTTT. Translation gives CAISEGQGQYF.

The chain is built from TRBV5-6 and TRBJ1-1, with D maybe TRBD1 (6 bases). V lost 2 bases to trimming and J lost 12 bases, with 11 bases between them. The CDR3 is made up of 11 amino acids. CDR1 is SGHDT and CDR2 is YYEEEE in the germline V gene. The CDR3 DNA sequence: TGTGCCAGCAGCTTCGGGGGCGTGCCTTTCTTT. This encodes CASSFGGVPFF. Using reference TRBV5-6 and TRBJ1-1 for the parts outside the CDR3, the full variable domain is DAGVTQSPTHLIKTRGQQVTLRCSPKSGHDTVSWYQQALGQGPQFIFQYYEEEERQRGNFPDRFSGHQFPNYSSELNVNALLLGDSALYLCASSFGGVPFFGQGTRLTVV.

About this clone itself: Given a far larger clone just one base away, this is likely a sequencing read error. Other nucleotide sequences in the sample specify the same CDR3. This chain uses TRBV11-3 with TRBJ2-7, with TRBD1 as a possible D gene (6 bases). The CDR3 covers 15 residues. V was pared by 5 bases and J by 4 bases, with 18 bases between. The germline V gene has CDR1 SGHNT and CDR2 YENEEA. CDR3 sequence (DNA): TGTGCCAGCAGCCAAGAAGCAGGGGACCGTTACGAGCAGTACTTC. This encodes CASSQEAGDRYEQYF.

J is TRBJ2-5 and V is TRBV7-6; no definite D call. CDR3 length: 13 residues. Trimming stripped 4 bases from V and 4 bases from J, with 10 bases between. In germline, CDR1 is SGHVS, CDR2 FNYEAQ. The CDR3 is CASSSNSLETQYF. Written as DNA, the CDR3 is TGTGCCAGCAGCTCCAATAGTCTAGAGACCCAGTACTTC.